This record looks at one T cell receptor beta chain sequence and its context. Its recognized antigen is unknown. Per-base qualities were not stored, and no clone one base away is much larger. This specimen comes from a study of blood T cell repertoires in COVID-19 (dated by TCRdb to the early 2020s). As for the study more broadly: Samples from collaborators originated in the United States, Italy and Spain and spanned both the acute and convalescent phases of COVID-19. The prospective study material was composed of cDNA or gDNA derived from T cells, B-cell-depleted T cells, or PBMCs. Deeply sampled blood TCRbeta repertoires from subjects exposed to, actively infected with, or recovered from COVID-19 were included in the dataset. A freely available public database, intended as a resource for researchers studying the immune response to SARS-CoV-2, is where the repertoires were released. Samples came from the ongoing ImmuneRACE study (first 160 participants) plus 1,254 subjects from 6 global collaborators. A de-identified subject ID, COVID-19 status, age in years and sex were almost always included in the sample metadata. Where available, HLA class I and class II types were taken from metadata supplied by the sample provider and were not determined by assay-based typing. Beyond this particular receptor, the publication reports: The quantity of clinical and demographic metadata differed by source and by participant and was supplied without curation.

After removal of 3 bases from V and 0 bases from J, the junction retains 3 bases not matched to a gene. The cysteine opens and the phenylalanine closes a CDR3 of 15 amino acids. Just CDR3 DNA is preserved here, 45 bases in frame from base 1. CDR1 KGHSH and CDR2 LQKENI were looked up in the germline V gene. TCRbeta CDR3 regions were amplified from genomic DNA by means of the immunoSEQ Assay, a bias-controlled multiplex PCR. On the study's bioinformatics: The number of nucleated cells in each sample was estimated by amplification of reference gene primers within the assay. To quantify the absolute abundance of each unique TCRbeta CDR3 rearrangement, sequence reads were collapsed and filtered. For each sample, productive Simpson clonality was calculated as the square root of Simpson's diversity index over productive rearrangements. Entries here come from immuneACCESS through TCRdb and include only in-frame sequences with V and J called. Some clones fail to appear in such tables; in the studies checked, an unresolved V gene covers under half of the shortfall, and the cause of the remainder is unknown. Clone size and the V and J calls come from that table; the DNA yielded D and trimming. The sample includes 300,000 to 350,000 clones, with 88% observed a single time. The ten largest clones add up to less than 5.5% of the sample.

Participants in the prospective study were aged roughly 18 to 89 years, lived in approximately 26 United States geographic areas, and enrolled through a virtual design. In the prospective study, participants were assigned to cohorts based on the clinical history participants reported in a screening survey and a study questionnaire. Recovered participants in ImmuneRACE Cohort 3 were defined by two consecutive negative NP/OP PCR tests, clearance by a healthcare professional, or resolution of symptoms. In the prospective study, mobile phlebotomists collected whole blood, serum and a nasopharyngeal or oropharyngeal swab from each participant. Additional blood draws and questionnaires over an approximately 2-month period could optionally be provided by prospective study participants. Prospective study blood samples were shipped either frozen or at room temperature before DNA extraction.

The chain couples TRBV18 to TRBJ1-2, with 8 junctional bases fitting TRBD1. The specimen sequenced was PBMCs or T cells enriched from blood (not recorded which). This receptor was taken from a young man who had recovered from COVID-19. The nucleotides read TGTGCCAGCTCACCGGGACAGGTCCCTAACTATGGCTACACCTTC. Its translation reads: CASSPGQVPNYGYTF.